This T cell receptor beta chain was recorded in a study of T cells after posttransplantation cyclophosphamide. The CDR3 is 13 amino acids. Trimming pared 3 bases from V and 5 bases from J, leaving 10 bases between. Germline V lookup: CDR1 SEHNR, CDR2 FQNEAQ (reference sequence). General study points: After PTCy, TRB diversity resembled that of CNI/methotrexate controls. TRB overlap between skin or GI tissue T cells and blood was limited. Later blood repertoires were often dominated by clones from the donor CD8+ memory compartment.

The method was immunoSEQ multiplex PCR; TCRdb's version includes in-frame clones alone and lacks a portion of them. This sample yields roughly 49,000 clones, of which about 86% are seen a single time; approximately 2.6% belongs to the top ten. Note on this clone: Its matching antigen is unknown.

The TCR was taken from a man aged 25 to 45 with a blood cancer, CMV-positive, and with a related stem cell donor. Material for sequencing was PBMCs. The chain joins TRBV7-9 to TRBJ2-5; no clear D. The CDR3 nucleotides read TGTGCCAGCAGCTTCGGGTCTATGGAGACCCAGTACTTC. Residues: CASSFGSMETQYF.